This TCR beta chain comes out of a study of T cells after posttransplantation cyclophosphamide. Some clones are missing from TCRdb's copy, which holds only in-frame ones; the method was immunoSEQ multiplex PCR. The sample carries approximately 4,000 clones, approximately 70% recorded once. Germline V gene sequence: CDR1 MGHRA, CDR2 YSYEKL. This CDR3 has 14 residues. The V and J ends lost 3 bases and 0 bases respectively, with 8 bases between them. Busulfan-fludarabine conditioning, marrow transplant, and cyclophosphamide on days +3 and +4 were administered. The specimen was CD8+ T cells sorted from PBMCs, collected more than 950 days after allogeneic stem cell transplant with posttransplant cyclophosphamide. The receptor's source is a female patient aged 40 to 50 who received an allogeneic stem cell transplant from a related donor, was CMV-positive, and had no GVHD. The T cells may come from the graft donor. The V and J genes are TRBV4-1 and TRBJ2-5; D is ambiguous. DNA for the CDR3: TGCGCCAGCAGCCAGGTAGTGGACCAAGAGACCCAGTACTTC. Amino acids: CASSQVVDQETQYF.